The next 32 T cell receptor beta chains were all read from a single sample in a study of siplizumab effects on memory and regulatory T cells. TCRdb keeps only in-frame clones here, not all; method: immunoSEQ multiplex PCR. The table has roughly 100,000 clones, 85% to 95% seen once. The source material was Tregs sorted from blood. These receptors were taken from a human donor in good health.

The chain uses TRBV6-6 and TRBJ1-1; no reliable D call. Germline V CDR1 and CDR2: MNHNY, SVGAGI (reference sequence). The CDR3 is 14 amino acids. Trimming pared 6 bases from V and 0 bases from J, leaving 11 bases between. This chain's CDR3 is CASSPGTVNTEAFF. In DNA form, the CDR3 reads TGTGCCAGCAGCCCGGGCACAGTGAACACTGAAGCTTTCTTT.

The chain links TRBV27 to TRBJ1-1; D uncertain. The CDR3 has 21 residues. V dropped 1 base and J dropped 0 bases, with 27 bases sitting between them. Germline CDR1 is MNHEY and CDR2 is SMNVEV (reference sequence). In nucleotides, the CDR3 is TGTGCCAGCAGTTTATATTCCCCGAGGCCAACTAGGAACATTATGAACACTGAAGCTTTCTTT. Its protein product is CASSLYSPRPTRNIMNTEAFF.

V is TRBV19 and J is TRBJ1-6; D not resolved. CDR3 length: 17 residues. The ends were cut back, 4 bases at V and 9 bases at J, with 22 bases in the middle. Germline CDR1 and CDR2: LNHDA and SQIVND (reference sequence). DNA for the CDR3: TGTGCCAGTAGTACCCAAACCAGGCTCCTGTCTGGTTCACCCCTCCACTTT. Translated: CASSTQTRLLSGSPLHF.

The V and J genes are TRBV2 and TRBJ2-2; 9 bases are shared with TRBD1. Per the germline V gene, CDR1 is SNHLY and CDR2 is FYNNEI. This CDR3 has 16 amino acids. V was clipped by 5 bases and J by 1 base; unmatched bases: 5. The CDR3 is CASSLTGGMNTGELFF. The CDR3 DNA is TGTGCCAGCAGTTTGACAGGGGGAATGAACACCGGGGAGCTGTTTTTT.

CDR3 coding DNA: TGTGCCAGCAGTGAAGACAGCGGACATACGCAGTATTTT. Translated: CASSEDSGHTQYF. This chain links TRBV6-4 with TRBJ2-3; possibly TRBD1 or TRBD2 for D (5 bases each). Per germline, CDR1 MRHNA and CDR2 SNTAGT. CDR3 length: 13 residues. The germline V and J ends were trimmed by 3 bases and 7 bases, with 11 bases remaining between them.

This chain uses TRBV6-5 with TRBJ1-4, with a weak D call TRBD1 (5 bases). The V end lost 6 bases, the J end lost 10 bases, and 9 bases lay between the germline ends. Germline V gives CDR1 MNHEY, CDR2 SVGAGI. This CDR3 has 11 amino acids. DNA for the CDR3: TGTGCCAGCAGCTCCCAGGGAAAACTGTTTTTT. Translating gives CASSSQGKLFF.

The V and J genes are TRBV19 and TRBJ2-2, with a possible D match to TRBD1 (5 bases). The V and J ends lost 5 bases and 4 bases respectively, with 14 bases between them. CDR3 length equals 15 residues. Per the germline V gene, CDR1 is LNHDA and CDR2 is SQIVND (reference sequence). As DNA, the CDR3 is TGTGCCAGTAGTCCAGGGATAGTGGCCACCGGGGAGCTGTTTTTT. Its translation is CASSPGIVATGELFF. The variable domain in full, with the rest retrieved from reference TRBV19 and TRBJ2-2, is DGGITQSPKYLFRKEGQNVTLSCEQNLNHDAMYWYRQDPGQGLRLIYYSQIVNDFQKGDIAEGYSVSREKKESFPLTVTSAQKNPTAFYLCASSPGIVATGELFFGEGSRLTVL.

The V call is TRBV5-1, the J call TRBJ1-2; D may be TRBD1 (5 bases). Deletions cut 1 base from V and 0 bases from J, with 16 bases between. CDR1 SGHRS and CDR2 YFSETQ come from the germline V gene. This CDR3 contains 17 residues. CDR3 sequence reads: CASSLYLDSLTNYGYTF. DNA of the CDR3: TGCGCCAGCAGCTTGTATCTCGACAGCCTAACTAACTATGGCTACACCTTC.

V gene TRBV5-1 combines with J gene TRBJ1-2, with 7 bases fitting TRBD1. Germline CDR1 reads SGHRS; CDR2 reads YFSETQ. V lost 4 bases and J lost 6; bases outside the gene matches: 3. The CDR3 length is 12 residues. The CDR3 DNA is TGCGCCAGCAGCCCACAGGGGAATGGCTACACCTTC. Protein sequence: CASSPQGNGYTF.

The chain links TRBV5-1 to TRBJ2-1, with D uncertain. CDR3 length: 12 residues. V was trimmed by 0 bases and J by 9 bases, leaving 7 bases between them. Germline V gives CDR1 SGHRS, CDR2 YFSETQ. The CDR3 reads CASSLVGGEQFF. The CDR3 bases are TGCGCCAGCAGCTTGGTCGGCGGTGAGCAGTTCTTC.

CDR3 sequence: CASSLGDRRTGELFF. The CDR3, as DNA: TGTGCCAGCAGCTTAGGGGACCGGCGCACCGGGGAGCTGTTTTTT. This chain uses TRBV13 with TRBJ2-2; D not resolved. Looked up from germline, CDR1 is PRHDT and CDR2 is FYEKMQ (reference sequence). Trimming pared 0 bases from V and 4 bases from J, leaving 9 bases between. The CDR3 is 15 residues long.

The chain has TRBV4-2 and TRBJ2-3, with 12 nucleotides matching TRBD2. The germline gives CDR1 LGHNA, CDR2 YNFKEQ. Losses at the gene ends were 0 bases for V and 6 bases for J; bases not matched to a gene: 4. The CDR3 contains 16 residues. CDR3 loop: CASSQDLAGGRDTQYF. In DNA form, the CDR3 reads TGTGCCAGCAGCCAAGATCTAGCGGGAGGGCGTGATACGCAGTATTTT.

The V and J genes are TRBV5-1 and TRBJ2-3; TRBD2 matches at 11 bases. CDR1 SGHRS and CDR2 YFSETQ come from the germline V gene. Unmatched junction bases numbered 3, after V lost 0 bases and J lost 0 bases. The CDR3 is 17 residues long. Here the CDR3 DNA reads TGCGCCAGCAGCTTGGAACTAGCGGGGGTCAGCACAGATACGCAGTATTTT. Amino acids: CASSLELAGVSTDTQYF.

This chain links TRBV19 with TRBJ1-2, with a weak D call TRBD1 (5 bases). V was trimmed by 6 bases and J by 8 bases, leaving 25 bases between them. The CDR3 spans 16 residues. Germline V CDR1 and CDR2: LNHDA, SQIVND (reference sequence). The CDR3, as DNA: TGTGCCAGTAGCGACCCAAGGGGCAATCCGTCGGGGGGCTACACCTTC. Its protein is CASSDPRGNPSGGYTF.

The chain has TRBV6-1 and TRBJ2-3; TRBD2 might be the D (5 bases). The CDR3 loop spans 16 amino acids. Trimming cost V 2 bases and J 5 bases, with 17 bases left between them. CDR1 and CDR2 (germline): MNHNS, SASEGT. The CDR3, as DNA: TGTGCCAGCAGTGAACCTATTCCCCGGGGTAGAGATACGCAGTATTTT. It encodes CASSEPIPRGRDTQYF.

This clone is a singleton in its sample. The genes are TRBV5-6 and TRBJ1-2, with D possibly being TRBD1 (5 bases). This CDR3 has 14 residues. V lost 0 bases and J 8 bases, leaving 14 bases between the germline ends. CDR1 SGHDT and CDR2 YYEEEE come from the germline V gene. CDR3 DNA: TGTGCCAGCAGCTTGGCAAGACAGCGACGCGGCTACACCTTC. Amino acids: CASSLARQRRGYTF.

The CDR3 nucleotides are TGTGCCAGCAGCCCCAAGCGGGGTTCCTACAATGAGCAGTTCTTC. Translating it yields CASSPKRGSYNEQFF. V gene TRBV5-4 combines with J gene TRBJ2-1; 7 nucleotides line up with TRBD2. The CDR3 totals 15 residues. Germline trimming cut 4 bases from V and 1 base from J; bases unmatched to any gene: 5. Germline V gives CDR1 SGHNT, CDR2 YYREEE (reference sequence).

The chain links TRBV7-3 to TRBJ2-3; no reliable D call. Germline V gene lookup returns CDR1 SGHTA and CDR2 FQGTGA. The ends were cut back, 10 bases at V and 2 bases at J, with 10 bases in the middle. There are 12 residues in the CDR3. The CDR3 loop is CATKRPTDTQYF. For the CDR3, the DNA is TGTGCCACCAAGCGTCCCACAGATACGCAGTATTTT. The whole variable domain, filled in from reference TRBV7-3 and TRBJ2-3, reads GAGVSQTPSNKVTEKGKYVELRCDPISGHTALYWYRQSLGQGPEFLIYFQGTGAADDSGLPNDRFFAVRPEGSVSTLKIQRTERGDSAVYLCATKRPTDTQYFGPGTRLTVL.

In DNA, the CDR3 is TGTGCCAGCTCACCATTAGGGGTATATGCTGAAGCTTTCTTT. It specifies CASSPLGVYAEAFF. This chain connects TRBV18 to TRBJ1-1; TRBD1 might be the D (5 bases). The CDR3 loop spans 14 amino acids. Germline CDR1 is KGHSH and CDR2 is LQKENI. V lost 2 bases and J 6 bases, leaving 13 bases between the germline ends.

The rearrangement links TRBV5-4 to TRBJ2-5; the D call may be TRBD1 or TRBD2 (6 bases each). The germline V and J ends were trimmed by 4 bases and 0 bases, with 13 bases remaining between them. Germline values: CDR1 SGHNT, CDR2 YYREEE (reference sequence). The CDR3 extends over 15 amino acids. The CDR3 coding sequence is TGTGCCAGCAGCCCGAGGGGGGCCTACCAAGAGACCCAGTACTTC. Translated: CASSPRGAYQETQYF.

The chain links TRBV6-5 to TRBJ2-1; D is undetermined. There are 13 residues in the CDR3. CDR1 is MNHEY, CDR2 SVGAGI, per germline. Trimming shortened V by 2 bases and J by 13 bases, and 15 bases separated the two germline ends. CDR3 protein: CASSYQVGFGQFF. CDR3 sequence (DNA): TGTGCCAGCAGTTACCAGGTGGGGTTCGGACAGTTCTTC.

This rearrangement joins TRBV13 to TRBJ2-7; D might be TRBD1 (6 bases). Germline lookup yields CDR1 PRHDT and CDR2 FYEKMQ (reference sequence). This CDR3 is built from 14 residues. V lost 5 bases, J lost 2 bases, and 13 bases lay in between. CDR3 sequence reads: CASSLRQGPYEQYF. The DNA for the CDR3 is TGTGCCAGCAGCCTGCGGCAGGGGCCCTACGAGCAGTACTTC.

The chain couples TRBV10-1 to TRBJ2-1, with 12 bases fitting TRBD2. Germline CDR1 is WNHNN and CDR2 is SYGVQD (reference sequence). The CDR3 covers 15 residues. V shed 8 bases and J 5 bases; nucleotides not matched to a gene: 7. The CDR3 DNA reads as TGCGCCAGCTACGGGCTAGCGGGAGGGGACAATGAGCAGTTCTTC. This codes for CASYGLAGGDNEQFF.

This CDR3 reads CASSRAVSGNTIYF. The CDR3 DNA is TGTGCCAGCTCAAGAGCGGTATCTGGAAACACCATATATTTT. The rearrangement uses TRBV18 and TRBJ1-3; D is ambiguous. With 5 bases removed from V and 1 base from J, the gap between germline ends came to 9 bases. Germline-derived CDR1 and CDR2 are KGHSH and LQKENI. The CDR3 runs to 14 residues.

The chain links TRBV23-1 to TRBJ1-3; tentative D call: TRBD1 (6 bases). TRBV23-1 is an ORF, and what it does is uncertain. The CDR3 has 18 amino acids. Trimming shortened V by 6 bases and J by 0 bases, and 21 bases separated the two germline ends. The CDR3 bases are TGCGCCAGCAGCACCTCATCGACAGGCACGAGCTCTGGAAACACCATATATTTT. Translation: CASSTSSTGTSSGNTIYF.

Only one count was recorded for this clone. This sequence joins TRBV7-9 and TRBJ2-3, with D uncertain. The CDR3 contains 15 residues. In germline, CDR1 is SEHNR, CDR2 FQNEAQ (reference sequence). V was pared by 3 bases and J by 2 bases, with 12 bases between. In nucleotides, the CDR3 is TGTGCCAGCAGCTTTGTGATGCTTACCACAGATACGCAGTATTTT. Translated: CASSFVMLTTDTQYF.

The chain joins TRBV28 to TRBJ1-2; TRBD1 matches 7 bases. The CDR3 length is 12 residues. The J segment lost 4 bases and the V segment lost 7 bases, leaving 3 bases of the junction unmatched. The germline CDR1 and CDR2 sequences are MDHEN and SYDVKM. The DNA of the CDR3 is TGTGCCAGCAAGGGGGACAGCTATGGCTACACCTTC. It yields the protein CASKGDSYGYTF.

The chain carries TRBV10-3 and TRBJ2-7; D unresolved. This CDR3 spans 11 amino acids. The V and J ends lost 10 bases and 6 bases respectively, with 13 bases between them. Germline V CDR1 and CDR2: ENHRY, SYGVKD. CDR3 in amino acids: CATSFYAEQYF. In DNA, the CDR3 is TGTGCCACCAGCTTCTATGCCGAGCAGTACTTC.

CDR3 protein: CASSRAAEAFF. CDR3 DNA: TGTGCCAGCTCACGGGCCGCTGAAGCTTTCTTT. The chain couples TRBV18 to TRBJ1-1; D is ambiguous. The V end lost 4 bases, the J end lost 6 bases, and 6 bases lay between the germline ends. The CDR3 has 11 amino acids. Germline V gene data show CDR1 as KGHSH and CDR2 as LQKENI. Combining the CDR3 with reference TRBV18 and TRBJ1-1 gives the whole variable domain NAGVMQNPRHLVRRRGQEARLRCSPMKGHSHVYWYRQLPEEGLKFMVYLQKENIIDESGMPKERFSAEFPKEGPSILRIQQVVRGDSAAYFCASSRAAEAFFGQGTRLTVV.

The V and J genes are TRBV12-5 and TRBJ2-3; TRBD2 is a possible D gene (6 bases). The CDR3 runs 15 residues. V was cut by 6 bases and J by 2 bases, with 15 bases left in between. CDR1 is LGHNT and CDR2 is FRNRAP in the germline V gene. CDR3 in DNA: TGTGCTAGTGGGGAGGGCAGGGACCCCACAGATACGCAGTATTTT. This translates into CASGEGRDPTDTQYF.

This chain joins TRBV5-1 and TRBJ2-3; TRBD1 might be the D (7 bases). The germline V gene encodes CDR1 SGHRS and CDR2 YFSETQ. V was trimmed by 6 bases and J by 2 bases, leaving 13 bases between them. The CDR3 contains 14 residues. The CDR3 protein is CASTPGGITDTQYF. DNA for the CDR3: TGCGCCAGCACCCCAGGGGGGATCACAGATACGCAGTATTTT.

V is TRBV30 and J is TRBJ2-7, with 9 bases identical to TRBD2. V dropped 2 bases and J dropped 5; count of bases not matched to a gene: 4. This CDR3 is built from 13 residues. The germline CDR1 and CDR2 sequences are GTSNPN and SVGIG (reference sequence). The CDR3 nucleotides are TGTGCCTGGAGTAAGGGACTAGCCAACGAGCAGTACTTC. It is translated as CAWSKGLANEQYF.